These T cell receptor beta chains were read from a single sample in a study of shared clonotypes between healthy human individuals. The data were produced by immunoSEQ multiplex PCR, yet TCRdb's version contains in-frame clones alone and is incomplete. The table records about 2,200,000 clones, 85% to 95% of them present only once. Specimen: naive CD8+ T cells from PBMCs. The source of these receptors is a man younger than 35 in good health. Some clones in this sample may be carry-over from other donors' samples. Both conserved end residues are trimmed from each CDR3. Only part of the rows carry a size: once, few, many, or a class if the clone is expanded.

v_call	clone_size	j_call	cdr3_aa
TRBV7-9	NA	TRBJ2-3	ASSSRLAGLHLGTDTQY
TRBV5-6	NA	TRBJ1-1	ASSLALGQVNTEAF
TRBV23-1	once	TRBJ1-3	ASTKGRIRYGNTIY
TRBV7-8	NA	TRBJ2-6	ASSHDRVSGANVLT
TRBV19	NA	TRBJ1-3	ATQGPGLYSGNTIY
TRBV27	NA	TRBJ1-3	ASSRDGDSGNTIY
TRBV15	NA	TRBJ2-1	ATSKRTGNNEQF
TRBV9	NA	TRBJ2-1	ASSAGLGEQF
TRBV6-5	NA	TRBJ2-7	ASTDRGFYEQY
TRBV15	NA	TRBJ2-3	ATSRTSGNTDTQY
TRBV5-6	NA	TRBJ2-7	ASSLGDSYYEQY
TRBV25-1	NA	TRBJ2-7	ASSERNGVYEQY
TRBV7-9	NA	TRBJ2-7	ASSLDTSGHLYEQY
TRBV7-2	NA	TRBJ2-7	ASSLYNRVHTSYEQY